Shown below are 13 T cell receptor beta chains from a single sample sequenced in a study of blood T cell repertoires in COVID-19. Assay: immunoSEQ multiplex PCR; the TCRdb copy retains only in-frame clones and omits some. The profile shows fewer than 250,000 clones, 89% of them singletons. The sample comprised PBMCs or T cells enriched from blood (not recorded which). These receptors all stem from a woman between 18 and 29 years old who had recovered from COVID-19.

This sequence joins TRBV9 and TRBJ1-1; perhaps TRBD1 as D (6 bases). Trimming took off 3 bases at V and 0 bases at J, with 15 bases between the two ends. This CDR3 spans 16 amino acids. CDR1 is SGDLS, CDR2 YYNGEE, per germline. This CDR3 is CASSAGGTTVNTEAFF. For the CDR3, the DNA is TGTGCCAGCAGCGCGGGGGGCACGACAGTGAACACTGAAGCTTTCTTT.

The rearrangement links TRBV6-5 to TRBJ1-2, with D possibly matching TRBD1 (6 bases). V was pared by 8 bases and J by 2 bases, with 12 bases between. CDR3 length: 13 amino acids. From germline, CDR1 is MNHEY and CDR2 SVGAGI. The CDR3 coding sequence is TGTGCCAGCTTAGGGACATCCAACTATGGCTACACCTTC. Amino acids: CASLGTSNYGYTF.

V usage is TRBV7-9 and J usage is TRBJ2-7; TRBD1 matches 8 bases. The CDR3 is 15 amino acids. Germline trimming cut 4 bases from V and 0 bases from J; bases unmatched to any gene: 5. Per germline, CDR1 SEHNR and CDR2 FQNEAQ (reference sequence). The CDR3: CASSSRDRSSYEQYF. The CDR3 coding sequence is TGTGCCAGCAGCTCCCGGGACAGGAGCTCCTACGAGCAGTACTTC.

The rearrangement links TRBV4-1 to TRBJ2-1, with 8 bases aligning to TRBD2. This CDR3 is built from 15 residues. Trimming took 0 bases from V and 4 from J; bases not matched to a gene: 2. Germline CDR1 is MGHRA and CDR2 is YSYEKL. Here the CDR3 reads CASSQEIAGYNEQFF. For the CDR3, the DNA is TGCGCCAGCAGCCAAGAAATAGCGGGGTACAATGAGCAGTTCTTC.

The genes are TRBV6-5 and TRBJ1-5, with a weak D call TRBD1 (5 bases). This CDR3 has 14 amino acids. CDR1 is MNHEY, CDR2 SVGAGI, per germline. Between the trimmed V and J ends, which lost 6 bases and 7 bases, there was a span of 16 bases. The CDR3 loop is CASSTGLQWQPQHF. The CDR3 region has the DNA TGTGCCAGCAGCACAGGATTGCAGTGGCAGCCCCAGCATTTT.

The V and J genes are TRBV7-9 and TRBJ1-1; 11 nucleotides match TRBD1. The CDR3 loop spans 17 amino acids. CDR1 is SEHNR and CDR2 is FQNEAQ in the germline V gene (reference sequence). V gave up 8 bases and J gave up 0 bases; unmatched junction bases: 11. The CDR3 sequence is CASGKERTGGMNTEAFF. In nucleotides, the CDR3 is TGTGCCAGCGGTAAAGAGAGGACAGGGGGCATGAACACTGAAGCTTTCTTT.

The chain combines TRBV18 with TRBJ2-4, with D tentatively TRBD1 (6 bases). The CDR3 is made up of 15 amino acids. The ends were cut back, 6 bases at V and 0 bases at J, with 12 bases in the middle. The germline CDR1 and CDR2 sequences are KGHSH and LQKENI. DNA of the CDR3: TGTGCCAGCTCCCCCGAAGGGGGAGCCAAAAACATTCAGTACTTC. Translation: CASSPEGGAKNIQYF.

CDR3 residues: CASSLERDNYEQYF. Written as DNA, the CDR3 is TGTGCCAGCAGCTTAGAACGGGATAACTACGAGCAGTACTTC. The chain is built from TRBV13 and TRBJ2-7, with D possibly being TRBD2 (5 bases). Trimming took off 1 base at V and 3 bases at J, with 10 bases between the two ends. Germline V gene lookup returns CDR1 PRHDT and CDR2 FYEKMQ (reference sequence). The CDR3 length is 14 residues. Full variable domain (remainder filled in from reference TRBV13 and TRBJ2-7): AAGVIQSPRHLIKEKRETATLKCYPIPRHDTVYWYQQGPGQDPQFLISFYEKMQSDKGSIPDRFSAQQFSDYHSELNMSSLELGDSALYFCASSLERDNYEQYFGPGTRLTVT.

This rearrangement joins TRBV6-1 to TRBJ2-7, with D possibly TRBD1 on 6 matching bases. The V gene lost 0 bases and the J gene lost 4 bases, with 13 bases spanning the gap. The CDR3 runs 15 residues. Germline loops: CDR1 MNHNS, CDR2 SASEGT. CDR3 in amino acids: CASSEASGVRYEQYF. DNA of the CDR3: TGTGCCAGCAGTGAAGCGTCAGGGGTCAGGTACGAGCAGTACTTC.

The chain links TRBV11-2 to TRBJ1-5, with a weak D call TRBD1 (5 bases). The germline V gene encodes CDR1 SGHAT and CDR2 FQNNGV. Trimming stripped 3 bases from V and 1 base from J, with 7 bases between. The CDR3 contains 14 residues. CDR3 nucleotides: TGTGCCAGCAGCTTCGGGGGAAGCAATCAGCCCCAGCATTTT. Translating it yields CASSFGGSNQPQHF.

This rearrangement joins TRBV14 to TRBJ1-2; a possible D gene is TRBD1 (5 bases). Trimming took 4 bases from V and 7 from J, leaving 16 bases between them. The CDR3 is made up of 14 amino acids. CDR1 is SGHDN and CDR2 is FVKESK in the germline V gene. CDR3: CASSPMTGGSGYTF. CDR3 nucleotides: TGTGCCAGCAGCCCGATGACGGGGGGTAGTGGCTACACCTTC. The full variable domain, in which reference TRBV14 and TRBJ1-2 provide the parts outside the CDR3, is EAGVTQFPSHSVIEKGQTVTLRCDPISGHDNLYWYRRVMGKEIKFLLHFVKESKQDESGMPNNRFLAERTGGTYSTLKVQPAELEDSGVYFCASSPMTGGSGYTFGSGTRLTVV.

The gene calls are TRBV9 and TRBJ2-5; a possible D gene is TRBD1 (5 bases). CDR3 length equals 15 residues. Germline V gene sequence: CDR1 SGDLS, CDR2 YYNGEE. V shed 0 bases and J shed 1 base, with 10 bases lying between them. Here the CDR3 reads CASSVAGWGQETQYF. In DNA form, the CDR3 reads TGTGCCAGCAGCGTAGCAGGGTGGGGCCAAGAGACCCAGTACTTC.

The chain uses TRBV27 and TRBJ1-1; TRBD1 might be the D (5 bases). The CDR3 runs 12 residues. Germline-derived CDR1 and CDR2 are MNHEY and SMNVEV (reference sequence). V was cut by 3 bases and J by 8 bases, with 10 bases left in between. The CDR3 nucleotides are TGTGCCAGCAGTTTTTGGGGCGCCGAAGCTTTCTTT. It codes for CASSFWGAEAFF.